This T cell receptor beta chain is from a study of T cell changes during pregnancy in multiple sclerosis. This table comes from immunoSEQ multiplex PCR, and its TCRdb copy is limited to in-frame clones, with some not included. The sample yields roughly 50,000 clones, roughly 92% seen once. V lost 4 bases, J lost 7 bases, and 7 bases stayed unmatched. The CDR3 loop spans 16 amino acids. Germline-derived CDR1 and CDR2 are MGHRA and YSYEKL. The sequence was obtained from a female donor with multiple sclerosis, enrolled in a pregnancy study. The source was CD4+ T cells from peripheral blood mononuclear cells, collected in the third trimester of pregnancy. This rearrangement joins TRBV4-1 to TRBJ2-1, with 13 bases aligning to TRBD2. The CDR3, as DNA: TGCGCCAGCAGCCGACTAGCGGGAGGATTGGGGAATGAGCAGTTCTTC. It translates to CASSRLAGGLGNEQFF.